The present entry profiles one T cell receptor beta chain with its context. The sample comes from a study of Ad26.COV2.S vaccination and SARS-CoV-2 variants. As for treatment: roughly 18 received Ad26.COV2.S at low or high dose, single or two shots; about 5 received placebo; per-sample allocation not given. Samples analyzed were those drawn on day 63 after the first vaccine or placebo injection. The CDR3 loop spans 14 amino acids. Deletions cut 3 bases from V and 2 bases from J, with 10 bases between. CDR1 SGHRS and CDR2 YFSETQ come from the germline V gene. Data came from immunoSEQ multiplex PCR; TCRdb stores just in-frame clones and leaves some out. This sample carries about 420,000 clones, approximately 90% of them seen once, and the ten largest clones take 3.6%.

The source of this sequence is a person between 18 and 60 years old who received the Ad26.COV2.S COVID-19 vaccine or a placebo. The material was peripheral blood, obtained in a trial of Ad26.COV2.S vaccine versus placebo. V gene TRBV5-1 combines with J gene TRBJ2-3; TRBD1 is a possible D gene (6 bases). As DNA, the CDR3 is TGCGCCAGCAGCTCAAACAGGGACACAGATACGCAGTATTTT. Its translation: CASSSNRDTDTQYF.